Detailed here is one T cell receptor (beta chain). Its antigen specificity is not known. Base qualities are not at hand, and no much larger clone is one base apart. The data originate from a study of T cells in localized non-small cell lung cancer (dated by TCRdb to the early 2020s). About the full investigation: Comparing tumors with uninvolved tumor-adjacent lungs, the study looked at the T cell repertoires of over 200 patients with early-stage NSCLC. All 230 or so NSCLC patients in the cohort were treatment-naive and had localized lung tumors that were resected. The mean age of the NSCLC patients was approximately 71 years, with 130 or so men and about a hundred women. What the work shows at the level of the full study, not this receptor alone: A median of around 57 of the top 100 tumor clones were detected in paired uninvolved adjacent lung, and 25 to 35 of these tumor clones were also found among the top 100 clones of the paired uninvolved adjacent lung. Because multi-region tumor sequencing was not done, intratumor heterogeneity could not be ruled out. Higher blood T cell density associated with longer overall survival, while higher adjacent-lung clonality associated with shorter survival. Uninvolved tumor-adjacent lung showed the highest T cell clonality, higher than tumor, which suggests more focused antigenic responses in the adjacent lung. Because the study design was exploratory, TCR variables were selected using unadjusted p-values without false-discovery rate correction.

At diagnosis, peripheral blood, uninvolved tumor-adjacent lung and tumor were collected and stored as a combination of fresh-frozen and FFPE material. The immunoSEQ Assay was used to sequence TCR beta CDR3 regions from DNA. The original methods were these. To compute T cell density, TCR beta template counts were normalized to usable DNA, which was estimated by amplifying housekeeping genes. Richness was estimated with the preseqR package, extrapolating to 400,000 templates for PBMC samples and 120,000 templates for tissue samples. Clonality was defined as one minus Pielou's evenness. Tissue-enriched TCRs were identified through differential abundance testing performed on productive amino-acid clonotypes, with a minimum total count of 5 and an alpha of 0.1. The Jaccard Index and the Morisita Overlap Index were used to quantify repertoire overlap between compartments. GLIPH grouped TCR beta CDR3s together with public tetramer-defined viral CDR3s, and a viral motif had to include at least three viral sequences and show V-gene enrichment. Sourced from immuneACCESS, this table was stored by TCRdb with only in-frame sequences that have V and J called. A share of the clones is absent; for the studies checked, an unresolved V gene accounts for under half, and the remainder has no known explanation. Clone size and V and J calls were adopted from that table, with D and trimming inferred from the DNA. The sample table records 3,400 or so clones; about a fifth of these occur just once. Nearly 9.5% of the sample is held by the ten biggest clonotypes.

According to the germline V gene, CDR1 reads SGHNT and CDR2 reads YENEEA. Spanning cysteine to phenylalanine, the CDR3 consists of 15 amino acids. Just CDR3 DNA is preserved here, 45 bases in frame from base 1. V is trimmed back by 4 bases and J by 7 bases, and the junction contains 10 bases that no gene match accounts for. The rearrangement combines TRBV11-3 with TRBJ2-7, and 10 junction bases match TRBD1. The sequence was obtained from a woman aged 35 to 70 with stage III squamous cell lung carcinoma. Sequencing was performed on lung tumor tissue, taken before any cancer treatment. This receptor carries the CDR3 CASSYKDRGAREQYF. In nucleotides, the sequence is TGTGCCAGCAGCTATAAGGACAGGGGGGCGAGGGAGCAGTACTTC.